Each of the 24 T cell receptor beta chains below was sequenced from the same sample in a study of shared clonotypes between healthy human individuals. Repertoires were generated with immunoSEQ multiplex PCR, while TCRdb's copy carries only in-frame clones and drops some. The sample consists of about 710,000 clones, 55% to 85% of them appearing once. The sequencing input was memory CD4+ T cells sorted from blood. Subset of the sample: CD45RA-negative fraction. Source of these receptors: a young woman in good health.

This clone was counted a single time. The chain is built from TRBV28 and TRBJ1-5, with a possible D match to TRBD1 (5 bases). Germline loops: CDR1 MDHEN, CDR2 SYDVKM. The CDR3 extends over 15 amino acids. The ends were cut back, 3 bases at V and 3 bases at J, with 12 bases in the middle. CDR3 in amino acids: CASSFPRETNQPQHF. The CDR3 bases are TGTGCCAGCAGTTTCCCCAGGGAGACCAATCAGCCCCAGCATTTT. Complete variable domain (other parts from reference TRBV28 and TRBJ1-5): DVKVTQSSRYLVKRTGEKVFLECVQDMDHENMFWYRQDPGLGLRLIYFSYDVKMKEKGDIPEGYSVSREKKERFSLILESASTNQTSMYLCASSFPRETNQPQHFGDGTRLSIL.

The rearrangement links TRBV6-6 to TRBJ1-6; 10 nucleotides align to TRBD1. Germline loops: CDR1 MNHNY, CDR2 SVGAGI (reference sequence). The V gene end was trimmed by 0 bases and the J gene end by 9 bases; junction bases not matched to a gene: 5. The CDR3 sequence is 16 residues long. CDR3 nucleotide sequence: TGTGCCAGCAGTTACTCAGGGACAGGGGATTCTTCACCCCTCCACTTT. It translates to CASSYSGTGDSSPLHF.

This clone came up a few times. The chain couples TRBV6-1 to TRBJ2-7; a possible D gene is TRBD2 (5 bases). Trimming took off 6 bases at V and 3 bases at J, with 15 bases between the two ends. The CDR3 consists of 14 residues. Per the germline V gene, CDR1 is MNHNS and CDR2 is SASEGT. CDR3 nucleotide sequence: TGTGCCAGCAGGGACGTCGGAGCGGACTACGAGCAGTACTTC. Translating it yields CASRDVGADYEQYF.

J is TRBJ2-5 and V is TRBV27, with TRBD2 matching 7 bases. Germline V lookup: CDR1 MNHEY, CDR2 SMNVEV (reference sequence). V dropped 6 bases and J dropped 2; count of bases not matched to a gene: 9. The CDR3 has 15 residues. The CDR3 loop reads CASRLSGRLQETQYF. The CDR3 region has the DNA TGTGCCAGCAGACTTAGCGGGCGATTACAAGAGACCCAGTACTTC.

This chain links TRBV29-1 with TRBJ1-4, with TRBD1 as a possible D gene (6 bases). This CDR3 has 13 residues. V lost 6 bases and J lost 5, with 13 bases in between. CDR1 SQVTM and CDR2 ANQGSEA come from the germline V gene. The CDR3, as DNA: TGCAGCGTCAGGACAGATCGGAATGAAAAACTGTTTTTT. Translating gives CSVRTDRNEKLFF.

The chain carries TRBV18 and TRBJ1-1, with 9 bases aligning to TRBD1. With 6 bases clipped from V and 7 bases from J, the junction kept 6 bases outside the gene matches. In germline, CDR1 is KGHSH, CDR2 LQKENI. The CDR3 runs 13 residues. Here the CDR3 DNA reads TGTGCCAGCTCGAACCTGGGACAGGGTGAAGCTTTCTTT. Translated: CASSNLGQGEAFF.

The chain carries TRBV9 and TRBJ1-2, with 7 bases that match TRBD1. The germline CDR1 and CDR2 sequences are SGDLS and YYNGEE. V lost 0 bases to trimming and J lost 0 bases; unmatched junction nucleotides: 5. The CDR3 extends over 16 amino acids. Here the CDR3 DNA reads TGTGCCAGCAGCGTAGGGGGACAGAGAGCTAACTATGGCTACACCTTC. This translates into CASSVGGQRANYGYTF.

This CDR3 reads CAAGGRINEQFF. The CDR3 bases are TGTGCCGCAGGGGGCCGGATAAATGAGCAGTTCTTC. The chain has TRBV10-3 and TRBJ2-1; 8 positions match TRBD1. CDR1 is ENHRY, CDR2 SYGVKD, per germline. V lost 11 bases to trimming and J lost 7 bases; unmatched junction nucleotides: 7. The CDR3 has 12 amino acids.

The J gene is TRBJ2-3, the V gene TRBV7-2; 10 bases align to TRBD2. Trimming at V came to 3 bases and at J to 6 bases, leaving 6 bases not matched to a gene. There are 15 residues in the CDR3. CDR1 is SGHTA, CDR2 FQGNSA, per germline. CDR3 sequence reads: CASSLYTSGIDTQYF. The CDR3 DNA is TGTGCCAGCAGCTTGTATACTAGCGGGATCGATACGCAGTATTTT.

The chain is built from TRBV12-5 and TRBJ2-5, with 9 bases fitting TRBD1. Germline assignment: CDR1 LGHNT and CDR2 FRNRAP. V trimming: 1 base; J trimming: 7 bases; junction bases outside the gene matches: 1. The CDR3 runs to 13 residues. CDR3 nucleotides: TGTGCTAGTGGTTTGGGGACAGGGGTGACCCAGTACTTC. The encoded protein is CASGLGTGVTQYF.

This clone has more than one count but fewer than ten. The chain links TRBV7-9 to TRBJ1-1; D gene ambiguous. The length of the CDR3 is 14 residues. Germline CDR1 reads SEHNR; CDR2 reads FQNEAQ (reference sequence). V lost 6 bases, J lost 5 bases, and 16 bases lay in between. The CDR3 region is CASRDTSLRTEAFF. In DNA form, the CDR3 reads TGTGCCAGCAGAGACACAAGCCTGAGGACTGAAGCTTTCTTT.

The chain employs TRBV28 and TRBJ2-7, with TRBD1 matching 7 bases. In germline, CDR1 is MDHEN, CDR2 SYDVKM. The CDR3 has 13 amino acids. J gave up 3 bases and V 3 bases, and 2 bases lay outside the gene matches. The CDR3 nucleotides are TGTGCCAGCAGTTTGGACAGGTTCTACGAGCAGTACTTC. Translated, it gives CASSLDRFYEQYF.

J is TRBJ2-1 and V is TRBV6-4; D call uncertain. From germline, CDR1 is MRHNA and CDR2 SNTAGT. The V and J ends lost 4 bases and 4 bases respectively, with 11 bases between them. This CDR3 spans 14 amino acids. CDR3 sequence (DNA): TGTGCCAGCAGTGTAGAGGAACAATACAATGAGCAGTTCTTC. Amino acids: CASSVEEQYNEQFF.

As for this clone: In the same sample, other DNA sequences code for this CDR3. V gene TRBV27 combines with J gene TRBJ1-5; 8 bases line up with TRBD1. Germline V gene sequence: CDR1 MNHEY, CDR2 SMNVEV (reference sequence). Trimming took 5 bases from V and 5 from J; bases not matched to a gene: 2. The CDR3 covers 13 residues. CDR3 sequence reads: CASSPDRDQPQHF. For the CDR3, the DNA is TGTGCCAGCAGTCCGGACAGGGATCAGCCCCAGCATTTT.

The chain combines TRBV15 with TRBJ1-5; 7 nucleotides match TRBD1. Trimming removed 4 bases from V and 6 bases from J; junction bases left unmatched: 12. The germline V gene has CDR1 LNHNV and CDR2 YYDKDF (reference sequence). The CDR3 runs 16 residues. The CDR3 protein is CATSTFHRGRFQPQHF. In DNA, the CDR3 is TGTGCCACCAGCACTTTCCACAGGGGTAGGTTTCAGCCCCAGCATTTT.

Concerning this clone: The same CDR3 also results from other DNA sequences found in this sample. In DNA form, the CDR3 reads TGTGCCAGCAGTTTCGGGACTGCATCCTACGAGCAGTACTTC. This gives the protein CASSFGTASYEQYF. This chain joins TRBV28 and TRBJ2-7, with TRBD2 as a possible D gene (6 bases). Germline CDR1 and CDR2: MDHEN and SYDVKM. V was shortened by 3 bases and J by 1 base, with 10 bases between the two germline ends. This CDR3 is built from 14 residues.

The V and J genes are TRBV2 and TRBJ2-1; 7 bases line up with TRBD2. The CDR3 has 13 residues. The germline CDR1 and CDR2 sequences are SNHLY and FYNNEI. V was clipped by 7 bases and J by 1 base; unmatched bases: 1. The CDR3 nucleotides read TGTGCCAGCACGGGGGGTTCCTACAATGAGCAGTTCTTC. Translating it yields CASTGGSYNEQFF.

The chain uses TRBV4-1 and TRBJ1-5; TRBD1 aligns across 9 bases. This CDR3 spans 15 amino acids. V trimming: 4 bases; J trimming: 5 bases; junction bases outside the gene matches: 6. Germline V lookup: CDR1 MGHRA, CDR2 YSYEKL. The CDR3 protein is CASSPGDRDHQPQHF. The CDR3, as DNA: TGCGCCAGCAGCCCTGGGGACAGGGACCATCAGCCCCAGCATTTT.

The chain has TRBV7-8 and TRBJ1-2; D might be TRBD1 (5 bases). Looked up from germline, CDR1 is SGHVS and CDR2 is FQNEAQ. V lost 5 bases, J lost 8 bases, and 15 bases lay in between. This CDR3 spans 13 amino acids. In DNA, the CDR3 is TGTGCCAGCAGCCTCCGGGACGCGAGAGGCTACACCTTC. Protein product: CASSLRDARGYTF.

Remarks on this clone: The sample contains more than one DNA sequence encoding this CDR3. The chain combines TRBV19 with TRBJ2-3; TRBD1 or TRBD2 may be the D gene (5 bases each). Trimming removed 4 bases at V and 0 bases at J, with 11 bases between. CDR1 LNHDA and CDR2 SQIVND come from the germline V gene (reference sequence). The CDR3 is 15 residues long. CDR3 in amino acids: CASSTGTASTDTQYF. In DNA form, the CDR3 reads TGTGCCAGTAGTACTGGGACCGCGAGCACAGATACGCAGTATTTT.

This chain joins TRBV28 and TRBJ2-7; perhaps TRBD1 as D (5 bases). Trimming removed 10 bases at V and 6 bases at J, with 16 bases between. Per the germline V gene, CDR1 is MDHEN and CDR2 is SYDVKM. CDR3 size: 12 residues. The CDR3, as DNA: TGTGCCACCCCCTGGGGCCTAAGCGAGCAGTACTTC. This translates into CATPWGLSEQYF.

In regard to this clone: The same CDR3 also results from other DNA sequences found in this sample. The V and J genes are TRBV5-1 and TRBJ1-3; TRBD1 is a possible D gene (6 bases). CDR1 SGHRS and CDR2 YFSETQ come from the germline V gene. This CDR3 has 14 amino acids. The germline V and J ends were trimmed by 3 bases and 0 bases, with 7 bases remaining between them. In DNA, the CDR3 is TGCGCCAGCAGCTCACAGGGCTCTGGAAACACCATATATTTT. Its translation is CASSSQGSGNTIYF.

This clone was recorded only once. Within the sample, other DNA sequences also encode this same CDR3. Here the CDR3 reads CASSLGGATNEKLFF. The CDR3 DNA reads TGTGCCAGCAGTTTAGGTGGGGCAACTAATGAAAAACTGTTTTTT. The J gene is TRBJ1-4, the V gene TRBV28; D unclear. The germline gives CDR1 MDHEN, CDR2 SYDVKM. Trimming removed 2 bases from V and 0 bases from J, with 7 bases in between. The CDR3 has 15 residues.

The table lists this clone with a few counts. This chain links TRBV10-1 with TRBJ2-7, with 7 positions matching TRBD1. Germline CDR1 WNHNN, CDR2 SYGVQD (reference sequence). The CDR3 loop spans 13 amino acids. V was clipped by 6 bases and J by 2 bases; unmatched bases: 4. The CDR3 is CASRRDRPYEQYF. The DNA for the CDR3 is TGCGCCAGCAGAAGGGACAGACCCTACGAGCAGTACTTC.